A single sample is the source of the 8 T cell receptor beta chains below, sequenced in a study of PD-1 blockade in classical Hodgkin lymphoma. Time point: cycle 4 day 1 (C4D1), after five to seven weeks of nivolumab. Each patient relapsed following autologous stem cell transplantation, and prior brentuximab vedotin exposure differed. Magnetic negative selection served to purify CD4+ T cells out of PBMCs that had been thawed. The data were produced by immunoSEQ multiplex PCR, yet TCRdb's version contains in-frame clones alone and is incomplete. The table lists roughly 18,000 clones, about 75% of them singletons, with around 2.4% in the top ten. The sequenced sample was CD4+ T cells from blood, obtained before the fourth cycle of nivolumab. Receptor source: a human donor with classical Hodgkin lymphoma.

The chain has TRBV7-9 and TRBJ1-1, with 9 positions matching TRBD1. V was pared by 2 bases and J by 2 bases, with 6 bases of the junction left unmatched. The CDR3 consists of 16 residues. The V gene's germline CDR1 is SEHNR and CDR2 FQNEAQ (reference sequence). CDR3 nucleotide sequence: TGTGCCAGCAGCTTACCCGGGACAGGGTCCAACACTGAAGCTTTCTTT. It translates to CASSLPGTGSNTEAFF.

The rearrangement uses TRBV10-1 and TRBJ2-1, with 7 bases fitting TRBD1. Trimming cost V 3 bases and J 7 bases; bases outside gene matches: 9. The CDR3 is 15 residues long. The germline gives CDR1 WNHNN, CDR2 SYGVQD (reference sequence). The CDR3 coding sequence is TGCGCCAGCAGTGAAACCGGGACAGTGGAAAATGAGCAGTTCTTC. This encodes CASSETGTVENEQFF.

The chain recombines TRBV5-1 with TRBJ1-1; 12 bases agree with TRBD1. This CDR3 has 21 amino acids. The germline gives CDR1 SGHRS, CDR2 YFSETQ. The ends lost 0 bases at V and 1 base at J; junction bases unmatched: 16. DNA of the CDR3: TGCGCCAGCAGCTTGGGAAGGCGGCGGGGGACAGGGGGCCGGGAGAACACTGAAGCTTTCTTT. Protein product: CASSLGRRRGTGGRENTEAFF.

The rearrangement links TRBV4-3 to TRBJ2-3; 8 positions agree with TRBD2. The CDR3 loop spans 18 amino acids. The V gene end was trimmed by 0 bases and the J gene end by 1 base; junction bases not matched to a gene: 9. CDR1 is LGHNA, CDR2 YSLEER, per germline. The CDR3 DNA reads TGCGCCAGCAGCCAAGACCCCCCGGCGACTAGCGGCACAGATACGCAGTATTTT. It translates to CASSQDPPATSGTDTQYF.

The chain links TRBV30 to TRBJ2-7, with D unresolved. CDR3 length: 16 amino acids. CDR1 is GTSNPN and CDR2 is SVGIG in the germline V gene (reference sequence). With 0 bases removed from V and 3 bases from J, the gap between germline ends came to 18 bases. The DNA of the CDR3 is TGTGCCTGGAGTGTTCGTCTGGGCACCCGCCGCTACGAGCAGTACTTC. It yields the protein CAWSVRLGTRRYEQYF.

The chain uses TRBV18 and TRBJ2-1; 10 nucleotides align to TRBD2. V lost 3 bases to trimming and J lost 6 bases; unmatched junction nucleotides: 5. In germline, CDR1 is KGHSH, CDR2 LQKENI. CDR3 length equals 15 residues. DNA of the CDR3: TGTGCCAGCTCACCGCTAGCGGGAGATGCCAATGAGCAGTTCTTC. This codes for CASSPLAGDANEQFF.

V usage is TRBV7-2 and J usage is TRBJ2-1; 9 positions match TRBD2. The CDR3 has 15 amino acids. Germline lookup yields CDR1 SGHTA and CDR2 FQGNSA. With V trimmed by 2 bases and J by 7 bases, 6 bases remained unmatched. CDR3 protein: CASSLLGGRGNEQFF. CDR3 nucleotide sequence: TGTGCCAGCAGCTTATTAGGCGGGAGGGGTAATGAGCAGTTCTTC.

The rearrangement joins TRBV6-5 to TRBJ2-5, with D hard to call. With 11 bases removed from V and 1 base from J, the gap between germline ends came to 20 bases. This CDR3 is built from 15 residues. Germline V gives CDR1 MNHEY, CDR2 SVGAGI. The CDR3 DNA reads TGTGCCTTCCTGCCCCCGCCCCCGCCCCAAGAGACCCAGTACTTC. Its protein is CAFLPPPPPQETQYF.